This T cell receptor (beta chain) comes out of a study of T cells after yellow fever vaccination. As TCR cDNA was made by 5'RACE template switching, a universal primer site and UMIs were added. TCRdb redid the calling of the 5' RACE reads with MiXCR, one entry per CDR3 protein. The table includes around 310,000 distinct CDR3 sequences, approximately 4.5% detected once. Notes on the study in general: Some clonotypes were seen in both the CD4 and the CD8 compartments. These made up a small share and likely arose from convergent recombination. Reappearance after the booster was observed for most primary-vaccination clones (96% CD4, almost 90% CD8).

The CDR3 has 15 amino acids. Trimming at V came to 1 base and at J to 5 bases, leaving 5 bases not matched to a gene. Germline CDR1 is SGHAT and CDR2 is FQNNGV. A note on this clonotype: Antigen specificity is unknown.

The starting material was PBMCs, obtained 15 days after the yellow fever booster vaccination. The V call is TRBV11-2, the J call TRBJ1-5; 7 bases line up with TRBD1. The clonotype was recovered from a man between 18 and 29 years old who received the YFV17D yellow fever vaccine. CDR3 residues: CASSLGAGGDQPQHF. The CDR3 DNA sequence: TGTGCCAGCAGCTTAGGGGCAGGGGGGGATCAGCCCCAGCATTTT.